The 12 T cell receptor beta chains listed next were all sequenced from one sample in a study of OX40 agonist ivuxolimab in advanced cancers. This table comes from immunoSEQ multiplex PCR, and its TCRdb copy is limited to in-frame clones, with some not included. Here the sample spans 65,000 to 95,000 clones, over 75% being singletons. The sequenced sample was CD4+ or CD8+ T cells sorted from blood, obtained in a trial of the OX40 agonist ivuxolimab. Receptor source: an adult with an advanced solid tumor such as melanoma, head and neck, liver or kidney cancer.

The rearrangement joins TRBV7-2 to TRBJ2-5; 11 bases are shared with TRBD2. Germline assignment: CDR1 SGHTA and CDR2 FQGNSA. The J segment lost 4 bases and the V segment lost 5 bases, leaving 12 bases of the junction unmatched. CDR3 length: 17 amino acids. DNA of the CDR3: TGTGCCAGCAGCCCGCCTGGGCTAGCGGGGGGCCTAGAGACCCAGTACTTC. Translating gives CASSPPGLAGGLETQYF.

The sample holds one count of this clone. This chain uses TRBV6-5 with TRBJ2-7, with D hard to call. The CDR3 has 13 amino acids. V gave up 5 bases and J gave up 4 bases, with 12 bases separating them. Germline assignment: CDR1 MNHEY and CDR2 SVGAGI. The CDR3 DNA is TGTGCCAGCAGTGAAGCGCTCCGATACGAGCAGTACTTC. It specifies CASSEALRYEQYF.

The chain combines TRBV6-1 with TRBJ2-7; D is undetermined. There are 14 residues in the CDR3. The germline V and J ends were trimmed by 0 bases and 3 bases, with 9 bases remaining between them. Germline V lookup: CDR1 MNHNS, CDR2 SASEGT. The CDR3 region has the DNA TGTGCCAGCAGTGAAGCGGGCGGAGTCTACGAGCAGTACTTC. Amino acids: CASSEAGGVYEQYF.

The chain employs TRBV5-1 and TRBJ2-1; D perhaps matches TRBD1 (6 bases). This CDR3 is built from 16 residues. The germline V gene has CDR1 SGHRS and CDR2 YFSETQ. Trimming cost V 6 bases and J 0 bases, with 16 bases left between them. CDR3 amino acids: CASTRSTGNSYNEQFF. The CDR3 DNA follows: TGCGCCAGCACCCGGTCGACAGGAAACTCCTACAATGAGCAGTTCTTC.

The V gene is TRBV10-3, the J gene TRBJ2-7; no firm D call. The CDR3 runs 15 residues. V shed 2 bases and J shed 0 bases, with 11 bases lying between them. Germline-derived CDR1 and CDR2 are ENHRY and SYGVKD. CDR3 coding DNA: TGTGCCATCAGTGAGACCGAGGCCAGCTCCTACGAGCAGTACTTC. It codes for CAISETEASSYEQYF.

V usage is TRBV5-4 and J usage is TRBJ1-4; the D gene is possibly TRBD1 (6 bases). Trimming left V 0 bases short and J 4 bases short, with 10 bases between. The CDR3 totals 15 residues. Germline CDR1 and CDR2: SGHNT and YYREEE (reference sequence). The CDR3, as DNA: TGTGCCAGCAGCTTGGGACAGGACGGTAATGAAAAACTGTTTTTT. This sequence encodes CASSLGQDGNEKLFF. Filled out from reference TRBV5-4 and TRBJ1-4, the complete variable domain reads ETGVTQSPTHLIKTRGQQVTLRCSSQSGHNTVSWYQQALGQGPQFIFQYYREEENGRGNFPPRFSGLQFPNYSSELNVNALELDDSALYLCASSLGQDGNEKLFFGSGTQLSVL.

The chain employs TRBV2 and TRBJ1-6; D call uncertain. CDR1 is SNHLY and CDR2 is FYNNEI in the germline V gene. The CDR3 has 14 amino acids. The ends were cut back, 2 bases at V and 8 bases at J, with 10 bases in the middle. This chain's CDR3 is CASSERVRDSPLHF. The CDR3 DNA reads TGTGCCAGCAGTGAAAGGGTGAGAGATTCACCCCTCCACTTT. The full variable domain, with the rest looked up from reference TRBV2 and TRBJ1-6, is EPEVTQTPSHQVTQMGQEVILRCVPISNHLYFYWYRQILGQKVEFLVSFYNNEISEKSEIFDDQFSVERPDGSNFTLKIRSTKLEDSAMYFCASSERVRDSPLHFGNGTRLTVT.

The chain links TRBV13 to TRBJ2-3; 8 bases map to TRBD2. With 2 bases clipped from V and 5 bases from J, the junction kept 6 bases outside the gene matches. The germline gives CDR1 PRHDT, CDR2 FYEKMQ (reference sequence). There are 15 residues in the CDR3. The CDR3 region is CASSLFSGGQDTQYF. DNA of the CDR3: TGTGCCAGCAGCTTATTCTCGGGGGGGCAAGATACGCAGTATTTT.

The rearrangement joins TRBV9 to TRBJ1-1, with TRBD1 matching 9 bases. Germline CDR1 SGDLS, CDR2 YYNGEE. The trim removed 1 base at V and 1 base at J, leaving 8 bases unmatched. The CDR3 runs 17 residues. CDR3 DNA: TGTGCCAGCAGCGTAAACCCCGGGACAGGGACGAACACTGAAGCTTTCTTT. Translated: CASSVNPGTGTNTEAFF. The whole variable domain, remainder taken from reference TRBV9 and TRBJ1-1, is DSGVTQTPKHLITATGQRVTLRCSPRSGDLSVYWYQQSLDQGLQFLIQYYNGEERAKGNILERFSAQQFPDLHSELNLSSLELGDSALYFCASSVNPGTGTNTEAFFGQGTRLTVV.

The V and J genes are TRBV18 and TRBJ1-1; TRBD1 matches 8 bases. The CDR3 is made up of 13 amino acids. J gave up 3 bases and V 5 bases, and 2 bases lay outside the gene matches. Germline assignment: CDR1 KGHSH and CDR2 LQKENI. The CDR3 DNA sequence: TGTGCCAGCTCAGCGACAGGGGACACTGAAGCTTTCTTT. Translating gives CASSATGDTEAFF.

The chain links TRBV10-3 to TRBJ2-7; D uncertain. Trimming removed 5 bases at V and 7 bases at J, with 12 bases between. This CDR3 spans 12 amino acids. Germline loops: CDR1 ENHRY, CDR2 SYGVKD. CDR3 in DNA: TGTGCCATCAGTCCTGCGCTTCATGAGCAGTACTTC. This encodes CAISPALHEQYF.

Concerning this clone: This CDR3 is also generated by other DNA sequences in the sample. The rearrangement joins TRBV5-4 to TRBJ2-5; D uncertain. V was pared by 2 bases and J by 0 bases, with 2 bases between. CDR1 and CDR2 from the germline V gene are SGHNT and YYREEE (reference sequence). The CDR3 is made up of 12 amino acids. This chain's CDR3 is CASSLDQETQYF. CDR3 DNA: TGTGCCAGCAGCTTAGACCAAGAGACCCAGTACTTC.